These 2 T cell receptor beta chains were sequenced from one sample in a study of yellow fever vaccine responses in identical twins. TCRdb ran MiXCR on the RT-PCR reads and lists one entry per CDR3 protein. Of more than 2,500 distinct CDR3 sequences in the sample, approximately 80% were seen once. The sequencing used T cells from blood (PBMCs), unsorted or a sorted subset (not recorded which), collected before or after yellow fever vaccination (not recorded which). The receptor set was obtained from a female donor who received the yellow fever vaccine.

The CDR3 protein is CASSGGPPNTEAFF. As DNA, the CDR3 is TGCGCCAGCAGCGGGGGACCTCCGAACACTGAAGCTTTCTTT. The V gene is TRBV5-1, the J gene TRBJ1-1; possible D gene TRBD1, 5 bases. V lost 4 bases, J lost 1 base, and 11 bases lay in between. This CDR3 is 14 amino acids long. Germline V gene data show CDR1 as SGHRS and CDR2 as YFSETQ.

The CDR3 sequence: CASSQDGPKIATNEKLFF. The CDR3 region has the DNA TGCGCCAGCAGCCAAGATGGCCCCAAGATCGCAACTAATGAAAAACTGTTTTTT. V gene TRBV4-3 combines with J gene TRBJ1-4, with D uncertain. CDR1 and CDR2 (germline): LGHNA, YSLEER. Trimming left V 0 bases short and J 0 bases short, with 14 bases between. The CDR3 totals 18 residues.